The rows below give T cell receptor beta chains drawn from one sample of a study of T cells in Graves' hyperthyroidism and ophthalmopathy. TCRdb analysed the multiplex PCR reads with MiXCR anew, one entry per CDR3 protein. In the table there are approximately 700,000 distinct CDR3 sequences, roughly 15% of which are singletons. The sequenced sample was blood. All receptors derive from a man aged 18-30 years with Graves' hyperthyroidism. Both conserved end residues are part of each CDR3. The D gene is left open where the match is weak. The size of a clone is reported for some rows only, either as once, few or many, or as a class for expanded clones.

D gene | J gene | clone size | V gene | CDR3 protein | CDR3 DNA
- | TRBJ1-5 | - | TRBV20-1 | CSARAGAEPQHF | TGCAGTGCTAGGGCAGGGGCGGAGCCCCAGCATTTT
TRBD2 | TRBJ2-3 | few | TRBV10-3 | CAISASPRGRVDTQYF | TGTGCCATCAGTGCATCGCCGCGAGGGAGGGTAGATACGCAGTATTTT
TRBD2 | TRBJ2-1 | few | TRBV7-9 | CASSSSGLAGYYNEQFF | TGTGCCAGCAGCTCCTCGGGACTAGCGGGTTACTACAATGAGCAGTTCTTC
TRBD1 | TRBJ1-1 | many | TRBV6-2/TRBV6-3 | CASSHPGDRVDTEAFF | TGTGCCAGCAGTCACCCAGGGGACAGGGTGGACACTGAAGCTTTCTTT
TRBD1 | TRBJ2-1 | few | TRBV7-3 | CASSQELQGAGYNEQFF | TGTGCCAGCAGCCAAGAATTACAGGGGGCGGGATACAATGAGCAGTTCTTC
- | TRBJ2-3 | many | TRBV7-9 | CASSGSTRRTDTQYF | TGTGCCAGCAGCGGGAGCACTCGGCGCACAGATACGCAGTATTTT
TRBD2 | TRBJ2-3 | many | TRBV6-1 | CASSGAGGTDTQYF | TGTGCCAGCAGTGGGGCGGGGGGCACAGATACGCAGTATTTT
- | TRBJ1-5 | few | TRBV19 | CASSMGQGLGNQPQHF | TGTGCCAGTAGTATGGGCCAGGGCCTGGGCAATCAGCCCCAGCATTTT
TRBD2 | TRBJ2-1 | many | TRBV3-1 | CASSHALAGGYEQFF | TGTGCCAGCAGCCACGCACTAGCGGGAGGGTATGAGCAGTTCTTC
- | TRBJ1-2 | few | TRBV6-6 | CASSYWDGNYGYTF | TGTGCCAGCAGTTACTGGGACGGGAACTATGGCTACACCTTC
- | TRBJ1-5 | few | TRBV4-1 | CASSPREGPREPQHF | TGCGCCAGCAGCCCTCGAGAGGGCCCGAGAGAGCCCCAGCATTTT
- | TRBJ2-7 | few | TRBV30 | CAWGGVSGEQYF | TGTGCCTGGGGGGGAGTCTCGGGCGAGCAGTACTTC
- | TRBJ2-3 | - | TRBV27 | CASWGALGTDTQYF | TGTGCCAGTTGGGGGGCTTTGGGGACAGATACGCAGTATTTT
- | TRBJ2-5 | - | TRBV12-3/TRBV12-4 | CASSPLSGRGVKETQYF | TGTGCCAGCAGTCCTCTCTCCGGGAGAGGGGTTAAAGAGACCCAGTACTTC
TRBD2 | TRBJ2-3 | many | TRBV12-3/TRBV12-4 | CASSLSRGRASGRTSADTQYF | TGTGCCAGCAGTTTATCCCGGGGGAGGGCTAGCGGGAGGACCAGCGCAGATACGCAGTATTTT
- | TRBJ2-4 | many | TRBV7-8 | CASSLDQKNIQYF | TGTGCCAGCAGCCTAGATCAGAAAAACATTCAGTACTTC
TRBD1 | TRBJ2-7 | many | TRBV30 | CAWSIGQGSYEQYF | TGTGCCTGGAGTATCGGACAGGGCTCCTACGAGCAGTACTTC
- | TRBJ1-3 | - | TRBV6-8 | CASSGRGGNTIYF | TGTGCCAGCAGTGGTAGGGGTGGAAACACCATATATTTT
TRBD2 | TRBJ2-7 | few | TRBV29-1 | CSVFIAGGVYEQYF | TGCAGCGTTTTTATAGCGGGGGGGGTCTACGAGCAGTACTTC
TRBD1 | TRBJ2-6 | few | TRBV24-1 | CATQGAAGANVLTF | TGTGCCACTCAGGGGGCTGCTGGGGCCAACGTCCTGACTTTC